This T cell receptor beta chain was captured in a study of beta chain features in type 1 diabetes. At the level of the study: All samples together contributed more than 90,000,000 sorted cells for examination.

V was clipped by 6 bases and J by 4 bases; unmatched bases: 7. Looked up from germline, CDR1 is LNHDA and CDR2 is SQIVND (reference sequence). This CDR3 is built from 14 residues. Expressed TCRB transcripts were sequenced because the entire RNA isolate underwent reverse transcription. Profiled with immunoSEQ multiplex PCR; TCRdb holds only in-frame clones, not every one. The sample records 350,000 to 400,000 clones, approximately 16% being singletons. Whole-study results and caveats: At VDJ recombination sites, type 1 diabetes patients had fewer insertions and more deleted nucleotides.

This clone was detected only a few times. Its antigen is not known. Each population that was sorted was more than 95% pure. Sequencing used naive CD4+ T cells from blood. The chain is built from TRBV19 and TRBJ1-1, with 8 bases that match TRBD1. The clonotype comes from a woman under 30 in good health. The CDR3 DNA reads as TGTGCCAGTAGCCCGACAGGGGTCGGCACTGAAGCTTTCTTT. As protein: CASSPTGVGTEAFF.